This is a list of T cell receptor beta chains from one sample in a study of blood T cell repertoires in COVID-19. Libraries were prepared by immunoSEQ multiplex PCR; TCRdb keeps only in-frame clonotypes and omits some of them. The sample shows about 200,000 clones, 85% to 90% of them seen only once. Input material: peripheral blood. The receptors originated from a man at least 80 years old with acute or convalescent COVID-19. Both conserved end residues are part of each CDR3. A D gene is named only where the DNA matches it firmly. Expanded clones are given a class, and other clones once, few, many or no size at all.

TRBV18	TRBD1	.	TRBJ1-5	CASSPQGAGGNQPQHF	TGTGCCAGCTCACCACAGGGGGCAGGGGGAAATCAGCCCCAGCATTTT
TRBV27	TRBD2	.	TRBJ2-5	CASSLAGVSKETQYF	TGTGCCAGCAGCCTAGCGGGAGTGTCGAAAGAGACCCAGTACTTC
TRBV29-1	.	.	TRBJ2-3	CSVASDTGFTDTQYF	TGCAGCGTTGCATCGGACACAGGATTCACAGATACGCAGTATTTT
TRBV6-5	TRBD1	.	TRBJ1-5	CASSSTGGRQPQHF	TGTGCCAGCAGCTCGACAGGGGGGAGGCAGCCCCAGCATTTT
TRBV4-1	TRBD2	.	TRBJ2-1	CASSQKGTSGIYNEQFF	TGCGCCAGCAGCCAAAAAGGCACTAGCGGGATCTACAATGAGCAGTTCTTC
TRBV6-1	TRBD2	.	TRBJ2-5	CASSLTSARETQYF	TGTGCCAGCAGTCTGACTAGCGCAAGGGAGACCCAGTACTTC
TRBV18	TRBD2	.	TRBJ2-7	CASSPPGLGDEQYF	TGTGCCAGCTCACCTCCGGGACTAGGGGACGAGCAGTACTTC
TRBV19	.	.	TRBJ2-1	CASSITGWNEQFF	TGTGCCAGTAGTATTACCGGTTGGAATGAGCAGTTCTTC
TRBV7-8	TRBD2	.	TRBJ2-5	CASSQRGGKETQYF	TGTGCCAGCAGCCAACGGGGAGGGAAAGAGACCCAGTACTTC
TRBV5-1	.	.	TRBJ2-1	CASRETPDRRGEQFF	TGCGCCAGCAGGGAAACTCCTGACCGAAGGGGTGAGCAGTTCTTC
TRBV9	TRBD2	.	TRBJ2-3	CASSPNGRSTDTQYF	TGTGCCAGCAGCCCTAACGGGAGGAGCACAGATACGCAGTATTTT
TRBV9	.	.	TRBJ2-1	CASSVAGSQDEQFF	TGTGCCAGCAGCGTAGCCGGGAGCCAGGATGAGCAGTTCTTC
TRBV5-1	TRBD2	once	TRBJ2-3	CASSENSGSTDTQYF	TGCGCCAGCAGCGAGAATAGCGGGAGCACAGATACGCAGTATTTT
TRBV30	TRBD1	.	TRBJ1-1	CAWVGQTLEAFF	TGTGCCTGGGTGGGACAGACCCTTGAAGCTTTCTTT
TRBV5-6	TRBD1	.	TRBJ1-2	CASSPGTARGYTF	TGTGCCAGCAGCCCTGGGACAGCTCGGGGCTACACCTTC